A single sample gave rise to the 28 T cell receptor beta chains below, sequenced in a study of blood T cells in healthy people across ages. A second PCR, run for roughly 7 to 12 cycles, used a sample-barcoded 5' primer plus a J-beta primer mix. Each CDR3 protein is one row after TCRdb ran MiXCR on the 5' RACE reads. The table includes about 760,000 distinct CDR3 sequences, approximately 60% detected once. Material: blood. The source is a man between 40 and 49 years old in good health.

The chain links TRBV29-1 to TRBJ2-1, with a possible D match to TRBD2 (6 bases). The DNA end favors TRBJ2-7, so the J call may be wrong. Germline V gene lookup returns CDR1 SQVTM and CDR2 ANQGSEA. The CDR3 is 14 residues long. The CDR3 DNA sequence: TGCAGCGTTAGAGATGCTAGCGAGACCTACGAGCAGTACTTC. Amino acid sequence: CSVRDASETYEQYF.

The chain employs TRBV6-6 and TRBJ2-1; D is tentatively TRBD1 or TRBD2 (6 bases each). Trimming removed 6 bases from V and 15 bases from J, with 21 bases in between. This CDR3 has 13 residues. Germline-derived CDR1 and CDR2 are MNHNY and SVGAGI (reference sequence). CDR3 nucleotide sequence: TGTGCCAGCAGCCGCGGATTGGAGGGGGGCGCGTTCTTC. Translating gives CASSRGLEGGAFF.

This chain joins TRBV7-9 and TRBJ2-1, with 8 bases identical to TRBD1. V lost 6 bases to trimming and J lost 7 bases; unmatched junction nucleotides: 11. Looked up from germline, CDR1 is SEHNR and CDR2 is FQNEAQ (reference sequence). The CDR3 totals 15 residues. The CDR3 DNA follows: TGTGCCAGCAGGGAGACAGGGGAATTGTTAAATGAGCAGTTCTTC. Translated: CASRETGELLNEQFF.

V usage is TRBV6-5 and J usage is TRBJ2-5, with 10 bases that match TRBD2. Germline V CDR1 and CDR2: MNHEY, SVGAGI. V was pared by 6 bases and J by 4 bases, with 11 bases of the junction left unmatched. The CDR3 totals 16 residues. CDR3 amino acids: CASSRDASGGLETQYF. DNA of the CDR3: TGTGCCAGCAGCCGGGATGCTAGCGGGGGATTAGAGACCCAGTACTTC.

This chain uses TRBV7-9 with TRBJ2-2; no reliable D call. The CDR3 runs to 15 residues. Between the trimmed V and J ends, which lost 11 bases and 0 bases, there was a span of 16 bases. Germline CDR1 SEHNR, CDR2 FQNEAQ (reference sequence). The CDR3 DNA sequence: TGTGCCCTCAGTGTACCAGTATCGAACACCGGGGAGCTGTTTTTT. This codes for CALSVPVSNTGELFF.

V is TRBV6-2 or TRBV6-3 and J is TRBJ2-7; TRBD1 agrees at 7 bases. V was pared by 8 bases and J by 2 bases, with 6 bases of the junction left unmatched. The length of the CDR3 is 13 residues. Germline V gene sequence: CDR1 MNHEY, CDR2 SVGEGT. The DNA for the CDR3 is TGTGCCAGCGGGACAGCCTTTCCCTACGAGCAGTACTTC. Translated: CASGTAFPYEQYF.

This clonotype was seen more than once but under ten times. The chain couples TRBV15 to TRBJ2-7, with a possible D match to TRBD2 (6 bases). The CDR3 is 15 residues long. The V end lost 1 base, the J end lost 3 bases, and 13 bases lay between the germline ends. From germline, CDR1 is LNHNV and CDR2 YYDKDF (reference sequence). The CDR3 loop is CATSRVSGEGYEQYF. CDR3 coding DNA: TGTGCCACCAGCAGAGTTTCGGGAGAGGGCTACGAGCAGTACTTC.

This clonotype was detected a few times. The chain employs TRBV24-1 and TRBJ2-5; unclear D gene. The CDR3 runs to 12 residues. Trimming shortened V by 3 bases and J by 5 bases, and 6 bases separated the two germline ends. Germline assignment: CDR1 KGHDR and CDR2 SFDVKD. CDR3 residues: CATSDPEETQYF. In DNA, the CDR3 is TGTGCCACCAGTGATCCTGAGGAGACCCAGTACTTC.

This clonotype was detected only a few times. The rearrangement links TRBV20-1 to TRBJ2-5; the D is unclear. The CDR3 is made up of 15 amino acids. Trimming took off 3 bases at V and 1 base at J, with 15 bases between the two ends. The germline CDR1 and CDR2 sequences are DFQATT and SNEGSKA (reference sequence). This chain's CDR3 is CSARSRQETQETQYF. In DNA form, the CDR3 reads TGCAGTGCTAGGAGTAGGCAGGAGACCCAAGAGACCCAGTACTTC.

The J gene is TRBJ1-1, the V gene TRBV4-2; D remains ambiguous. Germline V lookup: CDR1 LGHNA, CDR2 YNFKEQ. Between the trimmed V and J ends, which lost 0 bases and 2 bases, there was a span of 4 bases. The CDR3 runs to 13 residues. Written as DNA, the CDR3 is TGTGCCAGCAGCCAAGATCCTAACACTGAAGCTTTCTTT. It yields the protein CASSQDPNTEAFF.

In DNA form, the CDR3 reads TGCGCCAGCAGCTTGGCCGGGACTAGCGGGGGGGCCCGGGAGACCCAGTACTTC. It translates to CASSLAGTSGGARETQYF. V is TRBV5-1 and J is TRBJ2-5; 16 bases agree with TRBD2. The CDR3 length is 18 residues. Losses at the gene ends were 0 bases for V and 5 bases for J; bases not matched to a gene: 7. Per germline, CDR1 SGHRS and CDR2 YFSETQ. The full variable domain, rest sourced from reference TRBV5-1 and TRBJ2-5, is KAGVTQTPRYLIKTRGQQVTLSCSPISGHRSVSWYQQTPGQGLQFLFEYFSETQRNKGNFPGRFSGRQFSNSRSEMNVSTLELGDSALYLCASSLAGTSGGARETQYFGPGTRLLVL.

This clonotype was recorded only once. The chain carries TRBV6-4 and TRBJ1-1, with D unresolved. This CDR3 contains 14 residues. Germline values: CDR1 MRHNA, CDR2 SNTAGT. Trimming removed 2 bases at V and 1 base at J, with 8 bases between. As DNA, the CDR3 is TGTGCCAGCAGTGACCGACGGTGGAACACTGAAGCTTTCTTT. Its protein is CASSDRRWNTEAFF.

The rearrangement joins TRBV3-1 to TRBJ2-3, with D perhaps given as TRBD1 or TRBD2 (5 bases each). Trimming removed 4 bases from V and 5 bases from J, with 19 bases in between. Germline CDR1 LGHDT, CDR2 YNNKEL (reference sequence). CDR3 length: 16 amino acids. The CDR3 region is CASSPSDGAGIDTQYF. CDR3 nucleotides: TGTGCCAGCAGCCCCAGCGACGGGGCCGGGATAGATACGCAGTATTTT.

As concerns this clonotype: Mismatch with germline at one junction end may stem from a read error. This chain connects TRBV4-2 to TRBJ2-5; 12 nucleotides align to TRBD2. The CDR3 is 16 residues long. CDR1 is LGHNA, CDR2 YNFKEQ, per germline. CDR3 DNA sequence: TGTGCCAGCAGCCCCGGACTAGCGGGGAACCAAGAGGCCCAGTACTTC. Its translation is CASSPGLAGNQEAQYF.

The sample holds a few counts of this clonotype. This sequence joins TRBV9 and TRBJ2-3; the match to TRBD2 covers 10 bases. V gave up 0 bases and J gave up 2 bases; unmatched junction bases: 3. CDR1 is SGDLS, CDR2 YYNGEE, per germline. The CDR3 covers 16 residues. In DNA, the CDR3 is TGTGCCAGCAGCGTAGGAGCGGGAGGGCCCACAGATACGCAGTATTTT. As protein: CASSVGAGGPTDTQYF.

This clonotype has more than one count but fewer than ten. The rearrangement links TRBV6-5 to TRBJ2-7; a weak D match, TRBD1 (6 bases). The J call is doubtful: the DNA matches TRBJ2-5 better. The CDR3 runs 16 residues. Germline lookup yields CDR1 MNHEY and CDR2 SVGAGI. The CDR3 spells CASSYSWGNRAETQYF. The CDR3 DNA is TGTGCCAGCAGTTACTCATGGGGAAACAGGGCCGAGACCCAGTACTTC.

The rearrangement joins TRBV10-3 to TRBJ2-5; 9 positions match TRBD2. Trimming removed 10 bases from V and 11 bases from J; junction bases left unmatched: 20. CDR3 size: 15 residues. The germline CDR1 and CDR2 sequences are ENHRY and SYGVKD. DNA for the CDR3: TGTGCCACCCAGGGCAGGGCTAGCGGGGACAATGAGCAGTACTTC. Its translation is CATQGRASGDNEQYF.

The chain couples TRBV7-2 to TRBJ2-3; possibly TRBD2 for D (5 bases). Germline values: CDR1 SGHTA, CDR2 FQGNSA. With 0 bases removed from V and 0 bases from J, the gap between germline ends came to 13 bases. This CDR3 comprises 17 residues. This chain's CDR3 is CASSLAFGGRSTDTQYF. CDR3 DNA: TGTGCCAGCAGCTTAGCGTTTGGCGGGCGGAGCACAGATACGCAGTATTTT.

This clonotype was counted a few times. The CDR3 DNA follows: TGCAGTGCTAGAAATTGGGGACAGGAGGCCAATGAGCAGTTCTTC. Its translation is CSARNWGQEANEQFF. The chain links TRBV20-1 to TRBJ2-1, with TRBD1 matching over 8 bases. From germline, CDR1 is DFQATT and CDR2 SNEGSKA (reference sequence). The CDR3 extends over 15 amino acids. V was pared by 2 bases and J by 6 bases, with 9 bases of the junction left unmatched.

This chain connects TRBV7-2 to TRBJ1-1, with 9 bases aligning to TRBD1. From germline, CDR1 is SGHTA and CDR2 FQGNSA. CDR3 size: 15 residues. Losses at the gene ends were 2 bases for V and 4 bases for J; bases not matched to a gene: 5. The CDR3 loop is CASSLSQGQGTEAFF. For the CDR3, the DNA is TGTGCCAGCAGCTTAAGCCAGGGACAGGGCACTGAAGCTTTCTTT. Variable domain in full (rest from reference TRBV7-2 and TRBJ1-1): GAGVSQSPSNKVTEKGKDVELRCDPISGHTALYWYRQSLGQGLEFLIYFQGNSAPDKSGLPSDRFSAERTGGSVSTLTIQRTQQEDSAVYLCASSLSQGQGTEAFFGQGTRLTVV.

This clonotype has just a few counts. The V gene is TRBV5-6, the J gene TRBJ2-1; D gene uncertain. Trimming took 3 bases from V and 8 from J, leaving 6 bases between them. CDR3 length: 11 residues. The germline CDR1 and CDR2 sequences are SGHDT and YYEEEE. The CDR3 DNA sequence: TGTGCCAGCAGCTACAGTTATGAGCAGTTCTTC. It encodes CASSYSYEQFF.

This chain links TRBV7-2 with TRBJ2-4; D is uncertain. The J call may be wrong; the DNA end is better matched by TRBJ2-7. Germline CDR1 SGHTA, CDR2 FQGNSA. The CDR3 totals 13 residues. This chain's CDR3 is CASSLAGLNEQYF. The CDR3 DNA reads TGTGCCAGCAGCTTAGCCGGGTTGAACGAGCAGTACTTC.

This clonotype was seen more than once but under ten times. The CDR3 loop reads CASSLGPGGLRETQYF. CDR3 in DNA: TGTGCCAGCAGCTTGGGCCCCGGTGGCCTAAGGGAGACCCAGTACTTC. This chain connects TRBV7-2 to TRBJ2-5; D gene ambiguous. CDR3 length equals 16 residues. The V end lost 3 bases, the J end lost 5 bases, and 19 bases lay between the germline ends. Germline CDR1 reads SGHTA; CDR2 reads FQGNSA.

The chain combines TRBV29-1 with TRBJ2-7, with 12 bases lining up with TRBD2. Trimming cost V 6 bases and J 7 bases; bases outside gene matches: 13. The CDR3 loop spans 15 amino acids. Germline CDR1 SQVTM, CDR2 ANQGSEA. The CDR3 region has the DNA TGCAGCGTCCTAACTAGCGGGGGGACCTACAATGAGCAGTACTTC. Translating gives CSVLTSGGTYNEQYF.

V is TRBV20-1 and J is TRBJ1-2; 8 bases are a match to TRBD1. This CDR3 is 15 amino acids long. Germline V gene lookup returns CDR1 DFQATT and CDR2 SNEGSKA (reference sequence). Trimming removed 6 bases from V and 3 bases from J; junction bases left unmatched: 12. The CDR3 protein is CSARTPTGEYYGYTF. The CDR3 DNA follows: TGCAGTGCCCGGACCCCGACAGGGGAGTACTATGGCTACACCTTC.

CDR3 residues: CSAPTSGGDNEQFF. CDR3 nucleotides: TGCAGTGCTCCAACTAGCGGGGGAGACAATGAGCAGTTCTTC. The chain uses TRBV20-1 and TRBJ2-1; 11 bases align to TRBD2. J was trimmed by 5 bases and V by 5 bases; bases with no gene match: 5. CDR1 DFQATT and CDR2 SNEGSKA come from the germline V gene (reference sequence). CDR3 length: 14 residues.

The chain joins TRBV20-1 to TRBJ1-2; tentative D call: TRBD1 (5 bases). Trimming removed 5 bases from V and 3 bases from J, with 10 bases in between. From germline, CDR1 is DFQATT and CDR2 SNEGSKA (reference sequence). This CDR3 region has 12 residues. The CDR3 DNA reads as TGCAGTGCTCCCTTGGGGGACTATGGCTACACCTTC. Translation: CSAPLGDYGYTF.

In this sample, this clonotype turned up a few times. V gene TRBV29-1 combines with J gene TRBJ2-5; maybe TRBD1 (8 bases). Germline values: CDR1 SQVTM, CDR2 ANQGSEA. The germline V and J ends were trimmed by 6 bases and 11 bases, with 22 bases remaining between them. There are 13 residues in the CDR3. CDR3 region: CSVAMTGEGEQYF. In DNA form, the CDR3 reads TGCAGCGTCGCCATGACAGGGGAGGGTGAGCAGTACTTC.